This T cell receptor beta chain is from a study of breast tumors, draining lymph nodes, adjacent tissues. General study results and limits: Most tumor T cells seemingly derive from lymph node, then expand in tumor. Tumor TCR diversity was below lymph nodes but above nontumor tissue. Luminal-like breast cancer showed significantly higher tumor–nontumor repertoire similarity than basal-like. That most tumor T cells come from lymph nodes remained unproven.

Worth noting for this clonotype: Antigen: not known. This may be a read error: a much more frequent sequence differs by one nucleotide.

Deletions cut 5 bases from V and 4 bases from J, with 14 bases between. Germline loops: CDR1 MNHNS, CDR2 SASEGT. CDR3 size: 14 residues. TCRdb re-derived calls from the multiplex PCR reads in MiXCR, one entry per CDR3 protein. This sample carries around 230,000 distinct CDR3 sequences, 32% of them seen once, and the ten largest clones take around 1.4%. Samples came from axillary lymph nodes draining the breast cancer. The rearrangement links TRBV6-1 to TRBJ2-5; possibly TRBD2 for D (7 bases). Sample: axillary lymph node tissue. The source of this sequence is a female donor with breast cancer. Some clones in this sample may be carry-over from other donors' samples. The CDR3 protein is CASSHHRGAETQYF. For the CDR3, the DNA is TGTGCCAGCAGTCACCATCGGGGGGCAGAGACCCAGTACTTC.